This entry is about one TCR beta chain. The sample is drawn from a study of blood T cell repertoires in COVID-19. Study in general: Spain, Italy and the United States supplied samples that represented acute and convalescent COVID-19.

The authors' processing: Researchers report that nucleated cell counts were estimated from reference gene primer amplification. The protocol was immunoSEQ multiplex PCR, while the TCRdb copy is restricted to in-frame clones and leaves out a portion. V, J and clone size were drawn from that table, and D and trimming were deduced from the DNA. The sample consists of around 300,000 clones, around 90% of them appearing once. The study drew participants aged about 18 to 89 years from approximately 25 US areas. Donors were grouped by their self-reported clinical history. Sequencing input: PBMCs or T cells enriched from blood (not recorded which). This clonotype was obtained from a young man who had recovered from COVID-19.

The CDR3 loop is CASSQVAQDTQYF. CDR3 DNA: TGTGCCAGCAGCCAAGTAGCTCAAGATACGCAGTATTTT. The J gene is TRBJ2-3, the V gene TRBV3-1 (or the pseudogene TRBV3-2), with D uncertain. This CDR3 is built from 13 residues. Trimming took 1 base from V and 5 from J, leaving 7 bases between them. Germline loops: CDR1 LGHDT, CDR2 YNNKEL (reference sequence).